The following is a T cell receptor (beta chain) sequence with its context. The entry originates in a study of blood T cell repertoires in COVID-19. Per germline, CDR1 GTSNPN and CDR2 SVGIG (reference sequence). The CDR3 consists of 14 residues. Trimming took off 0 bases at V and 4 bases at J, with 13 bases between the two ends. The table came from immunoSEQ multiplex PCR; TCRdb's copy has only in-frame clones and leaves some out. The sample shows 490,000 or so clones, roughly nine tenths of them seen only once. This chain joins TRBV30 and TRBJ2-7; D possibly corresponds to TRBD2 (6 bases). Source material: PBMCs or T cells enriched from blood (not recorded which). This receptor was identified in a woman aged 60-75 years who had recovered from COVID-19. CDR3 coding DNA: TGTGCCTGGAGTGTGGCGGGGAACCGATACGAGCAGTACTTC. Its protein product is CAWSVAGNRYEQYF.